This T cell receptor beta chain stems from a study of cytomegalovirus exposure and HLA in healthy donors (dated by TCRdb to about 2017). In terms of the full investigation: In an earlier analysis of approximately 640 of the donors, under 300 Gb of sequence data and about 110 million unique TCR beta sequences from roughly 180 million T cells were reported. The study aimed to test whether cataloging public T cell receptors could reveal signatures of past pathogen exposure. To predict cytomegalovirus infection status, the study combined high-throughput TCR immunosequencing, statistical association of individual TCRs with disease status, and machine learning. Genome-wide SNP genotypes for about 65% of the 666 donors were used in a later genetic analysis, which treated that subset as a discovery cohort. Five DR-DQ haplotypes were treated as single units for association and clustering because of strong linkage in the cohort. A later analysis re-examined previously published TCR beta repertoires from several hundred donors and added high-resolution HLA genotyping to investigate patterns of TCR occurrence. Class I and class II HLA loci were covered by the typing at four-digit resolution. Among almost 400 genotyped donors of the cohort, an average of about 240,000 unique TCR beta nucleotide sequences were sequenced per donor, approximately 20% of them non-productive. Typing coverage varied by locus: roughly 620-640 donors for A, B, C, DRB1 and DQB1; more than 500 for DQA1; about 570 for DPA1; more than 450 for DPB1. An earlier analysis of several hundred of the donors used high-throughput TCR beta sequencing to judge whether each TCR beta V gene segment behaved as functional or pseudogenic. The study used immunosequencing to profile the T cell repertoires of 666 subjects and linked those repertoires to cytomegalovirus serostatus. Every discovery cohort repertoire had been produced on one sequencing platform. An early release that covered about 640 HLA-typed donors contained about 290 gigabases of sequencing data and around 85 million unique TCR sequences. In the later analysis, no new phenotypic data were used to find candidate immune exposures; instead, reliance was placed on TCR beta sequences and their occurrence across donors. Donor age, sex, ethnicity and CMV serostatus were compiled together with the repertoire data. Of the 398 genotyped donors, approximately 83% fell in the genetic ancestry cluster associated with self-reported Caucasian donors. In addition to the first cohort of hundreds of subjects, a separate validation cohort of 130 or so different subjects was used. Beyond this particular receptor, the publication reports: Broadly in line with IMGT annotations, most TCR beta V segments showed up in productive rearrangements about 87% or about 30% of the time in an earlier analysis of a few hundred of the donors. An association between a missense DCLRE1C variant and V-gene and J-gene trimming of TCR beta chains was found in a later genetic analysis and replicated in an independent cohort. In the study, 150 to 200 TCR beta chains were listed as associated with cytomegalovirus. In both the original and validation cohorts, the classifier was reported to diagnose cytomegalovirus status with high specificity and sensitivity. Linkage disequilibrium might explain the correlated functional status among segregating V segments, but an unknown experimental factor could not be ruled out. In a later analysis, TCR association rates were found to vary across HLA loci, with the most associated TCRs seen for DRB1 alleles and the fewest for HLA-C alleles. A cluster of highly shared sequence variants was judged likely to be a technical artifact of the sequencing pipeline. In a later analysis, HLA-associated TCR beta chains were found to be more clonally expanded and to have lower generation probabilities than equally common non-associated chains. Sequencing depth was assumed to be roughly uniform across donors in the presence/absence analyses, though that assumption may not hold. Immune exposure information for the cohort was limited to CMV serostatus. A later analysis associated around 16,000 TCR beta sequences with specific HLA alleles at a false discovery rate of 0.05. In vitro tests confirmed that a few of the cytomegalovirus-associated TCR beta chains recognize cytomegalovirus antigens. The authors suggested that the approach could potentially be generalized to other disease states and immunological phenotypes. A later analysis found that most CMV-associated TCR beta chains appeared HLA-restricted, with HLA associations seemingly driven largely by CMV exposure. According to a later genetic analysis, donors in an Asian-associated ancestry cluster had fewer N-insertions in productive TCRs than the approximately 670-donor mean. Because HLA typing was unavailable for some donors at each locus, only the typed subset was used in association tests. In this cohort, only TCR beta chains were sequenced, and detectable features were limited by the absence of alpha or paired-chain data. When HLA alleles, especially DR and DQ, strongly co-occurred, TCR associations were difficult to assign to individual alleles. A further reported finding was that TCR beta sequences accurately predicted the HLA-A and HLA-B alleles for most subjects in the first cohort. Most TCR sequences were seen in very few donors, while some public TCRs were found in many individuals. Around 16 rarely observed V segments, including chromosome 9 orphons, were excluded from the earlier analysis of some 590 of the donors because counts were too low. Because the 87-base-pair reads could not distinguish some IMGT-functional V segments, including TRBV6-2 and TRBV6-3, those segments were excluded. According to a later analysis, parvovirus B19, influenza, CMV and Epstein-Barr virus appeared linked to several top co-occurrence clusters.

For CDR1 and CDR2, the germline V gene lists SQVTM and ANQGSEA. Trimmed from V: 6 bases; trimmed from J: 0 bases; junction bases lacking a gene match: 6. There are 14 amino acids in the CDR3, from cysteine to phenylalanine inclusive. Only the CDR3 DNA is retained, 42 bases long and in frame from the first base. The cohort was made up of under 800 healthy bone marrow donors. Cohort members were all nominally healthy when sampled, although unrecorded immune exposures were likely present. The donor tested CMV seropositive, placing the donor among the 250 to 300 seropositive members of the cohort. A peripheral blood sample was collected from each donor, and TCR beta sequencing was performed on peripheral blood mononuclear cells. Genomic DNA extraction from the blood cell samples was performed with the Qiagen DNeasy Blood Extraction Kit. This clone was seen more than once but under ten times. What this receptor recognizes is not known. It has no much larger one-base neighbor in the sample; base qualities were not kept.

Library preparation employed the immunoSEQ multiplex PCR assay. The multiplex PCR relied on a mix of 60 forward primers for TCR Vbeta segments and 13 reverse primers for TCR Jbeta segments. A multiplex PCR assay on genomic DNA amplified the CDR3 region of rearranged TCR beta genes. The Illumina HiSeq System was used to sequence the amplified TCR beta libraries as 87-base-pair reads. Per the original workflow: A later analysis counted about 80 million unique TCR beta chains across the 600 to 850 repertoires, and some 11 million of these chains were shared by at least two donors. Raw reads were error-corrected and collapsed into unique sequences with a nearest-neighbor algorithm that merged closely related sequences to remove PCR and sequencing errors. CDR3 sequences were aligned to IMGT reference sequences to assign V, D and J gene segments. Each retained sequence needed at least a six-nucleotide match to both a V gene segment and a J gene segment. A rearrangement counted as productive if the CDR3 had no stop codons and remained in frame with V and J, and every other rearrangement counted as non-productive. CDR3 was defined according to IMGT convention as the region running from the second conserved V-encoded cysteine to the conserved J-encoded phenylalanine. The earlier analysis of about 610 of the donors excluded any sequence lacking an unambiguous match to a single V gene segment. In an earlier analysis of a few hundred of the donors, V segments were called functional above 56.7% productive rearrangements and were called segregating when the between-donor standard deviation exceeded 5%. A statistical classification framework was built to diagnose cytomegalovirus status from the catalog of TCR beta chain sequences. A later analysis assigned V and J genes by comparing TCR nucleotide sequences with IMGT/GENE-DB human TR gene sequences. A later analysis assigned CDR3 sequences and most-parsimonious VDJ recombination scenarios with the TCRdist pipeline. In a later analysis, each TCR beta chain was defined by its CDR3 amino acid sequence together with its V-gene family, and reads without a unique V-gene family were excluded. As a way to deal with suspected cross-contamination and a sequencing artifact, a later analysis dropped over 550 nucleotide sequences that were highly shared and had low generation probability. A later analysis calculated a clonal expansion index for each public chain from normalized within-repertoire ranks of inferred template counts. A later analysis computed generation probabilities with a VDJ recombination model fitted to out-of-frame rearrangements, and checked the results against IGoR. In a later analysis, TCR-TCR, TCR-HLA and TCR-CMV co-occurrence was scored with hypergeometric tests, and a repertoire-size bias correction was applied to TCR pairs. False discovery rates were estimated in a later analysis by permuting HLA or CMV assignments 20 times. A later analysis grouped co-occurring TCRs with DBSCAN, adding TCRdist sequence similarity when clustering within HLA-allele-positive subsets. Repertoires with fewer than 30,000 or more than 120,000 public chains, plus five repertoires with anomalous nucleotide sharing, were excluded from co-occurrence clustering. The immuneACCESS repertoire file appears here via TCRdb, limited to in-frame rearrangements. These files lack a portion of the clones; in checked studies, under half of the deficit traces to unresolved V genes, and the cause of the others is not known. That table gives V, J and clone size, and the DNA gave D and trimming. The sample table holds around 150,000 clones, of which roughly 70% were seen once. Roughly 7.1% of the sample is in the top ten clones.

This sequence originates from a man aged 40-49 years in good health and CMV-seropositive. In this chain, TRBV29-1 is recombined with TRBJ2-7; 9 middle bases align to TRBD1. Sequencing input: PBMCs. The encoded CDR3 is CSVSGTGSSYEQYF. The nucleotides are TGCAGCGTCTCCGGGACAGGGAGCTCCTACGAGCAGTACTTC.